The clone carrying this T cell receptor beta chain was recorded at least ten times. This entry comes from a study of HIV-infected patients and healthy controls. Study at large: CD4 counts in about 85% of the 16 patients increased modestly yet significantly but stayed below normal.

Follow-up blood was drawn about 14 weeks, roughly three months, after antiretroviral therapy began. Whole blood was used without fractionation, so all unsorted peripheral T cells were included. The trim removed 5 bases at V and 7 bases at J, leaving 4 bases unmatched. This CDR3 has 13 amino acids. Alpha and beta constant-region primers primed reverse transcription of about 470 ng RNA. Each of the alpha and beta chains got its own library through chain-specific third strand synthesis with indices. One entry per CDR3 protein, called by TCRdb with MiXCR from the 5' RACE reads. The repertoire holds some 20,000 distinct CDR3 sequences, with 8.5% to 9% as singletons.

This clonotype was sampled from an adult with HIV infection. Here the sequenced sample was blood, taken during antiretroviral therapy. This sequence joins TRBV12-3 or TRBV12-4 and TRBJ2-3; 9 bases map to TRBD2. The CDR3 DNA is TGTGCCAGCAGTAAGGGACTAGCAAATACGCAGTATTTT. Its protein product is CASSKGLANTQYF.